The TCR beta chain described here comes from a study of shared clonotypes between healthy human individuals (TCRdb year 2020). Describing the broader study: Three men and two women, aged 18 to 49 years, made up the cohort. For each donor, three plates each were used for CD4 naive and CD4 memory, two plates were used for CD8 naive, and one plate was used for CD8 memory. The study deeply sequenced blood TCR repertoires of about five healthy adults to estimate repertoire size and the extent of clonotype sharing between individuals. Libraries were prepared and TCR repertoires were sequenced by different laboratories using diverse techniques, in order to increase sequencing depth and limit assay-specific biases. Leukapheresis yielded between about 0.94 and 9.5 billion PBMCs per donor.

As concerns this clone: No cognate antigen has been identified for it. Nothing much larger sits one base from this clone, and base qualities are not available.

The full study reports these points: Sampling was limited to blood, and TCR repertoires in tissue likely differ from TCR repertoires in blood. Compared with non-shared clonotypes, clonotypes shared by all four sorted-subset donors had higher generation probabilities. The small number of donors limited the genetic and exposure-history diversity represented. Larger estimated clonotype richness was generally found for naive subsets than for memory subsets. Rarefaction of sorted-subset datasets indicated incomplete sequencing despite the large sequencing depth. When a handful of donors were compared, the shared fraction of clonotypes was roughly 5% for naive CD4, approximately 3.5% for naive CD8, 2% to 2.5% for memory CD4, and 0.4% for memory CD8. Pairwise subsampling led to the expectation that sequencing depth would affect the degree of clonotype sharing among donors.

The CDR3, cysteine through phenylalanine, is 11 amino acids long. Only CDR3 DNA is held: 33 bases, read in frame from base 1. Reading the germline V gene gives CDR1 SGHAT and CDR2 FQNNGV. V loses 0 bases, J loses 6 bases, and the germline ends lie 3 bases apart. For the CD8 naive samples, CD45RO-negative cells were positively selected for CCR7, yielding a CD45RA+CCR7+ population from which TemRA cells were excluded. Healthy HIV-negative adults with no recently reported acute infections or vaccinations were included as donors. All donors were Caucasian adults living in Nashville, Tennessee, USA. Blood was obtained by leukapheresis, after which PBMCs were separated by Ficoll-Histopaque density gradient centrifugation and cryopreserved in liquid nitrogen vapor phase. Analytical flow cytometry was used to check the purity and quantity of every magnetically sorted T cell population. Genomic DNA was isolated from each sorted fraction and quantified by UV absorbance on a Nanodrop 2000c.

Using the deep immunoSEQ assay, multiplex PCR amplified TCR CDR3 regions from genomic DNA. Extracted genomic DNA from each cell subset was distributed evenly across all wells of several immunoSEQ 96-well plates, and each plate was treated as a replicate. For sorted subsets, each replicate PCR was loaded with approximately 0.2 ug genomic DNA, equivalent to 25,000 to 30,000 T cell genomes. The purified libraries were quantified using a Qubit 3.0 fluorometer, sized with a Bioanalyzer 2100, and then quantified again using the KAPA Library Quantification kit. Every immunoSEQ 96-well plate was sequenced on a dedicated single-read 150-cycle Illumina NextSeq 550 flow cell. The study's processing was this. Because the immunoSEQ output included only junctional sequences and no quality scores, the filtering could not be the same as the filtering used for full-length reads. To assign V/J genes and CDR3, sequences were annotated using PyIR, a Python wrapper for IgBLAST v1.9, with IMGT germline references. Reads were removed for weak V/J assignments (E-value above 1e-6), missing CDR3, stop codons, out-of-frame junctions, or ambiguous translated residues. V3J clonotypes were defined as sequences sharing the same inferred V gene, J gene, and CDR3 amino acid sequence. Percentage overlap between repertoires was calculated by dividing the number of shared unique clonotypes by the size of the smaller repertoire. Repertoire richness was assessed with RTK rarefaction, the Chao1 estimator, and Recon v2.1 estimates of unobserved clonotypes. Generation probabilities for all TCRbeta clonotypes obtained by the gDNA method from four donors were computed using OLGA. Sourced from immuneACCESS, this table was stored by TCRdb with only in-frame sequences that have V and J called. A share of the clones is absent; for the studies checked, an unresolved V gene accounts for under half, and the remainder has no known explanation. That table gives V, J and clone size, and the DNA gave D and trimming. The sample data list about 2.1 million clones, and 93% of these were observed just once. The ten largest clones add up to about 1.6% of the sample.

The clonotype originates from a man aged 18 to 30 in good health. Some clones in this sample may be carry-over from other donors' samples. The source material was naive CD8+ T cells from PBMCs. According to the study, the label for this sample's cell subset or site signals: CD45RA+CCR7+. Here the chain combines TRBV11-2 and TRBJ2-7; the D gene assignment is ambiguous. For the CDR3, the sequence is CASSLEAEQYF. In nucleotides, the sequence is TGTGCCAGCAGCTTAGAAGCCGAGCAGTACTTC.